This is a list of T cell receptor beta chains from one sample in a study of T cell responses to AZD1222 COVID-19 vaccine. Assay used: immunoSEQ multiplex PCR; TCRdb lists only in-frame clones, some missing. This sample yields around 80,000 clones, of which 70% to 90% are seen a single time; approximately 11% belongs to the top ten. The sequencing used peripheral blood, collected on day 0 of AZD1222 vaccination. Source of these receptors: an adult in good health. CDR3s include the opening cysteine and the closing phenylalanine or tryptophan. Each record gives: V gene, clone size, J gene, CDR3 protein. The size entry is marked missing in some rows and otherwise reads once, few, many or a size class.

>TRBV7-9|-|TRBJ1-1
CASSTQGGMNTEAFF
>TRBV7-2|-|TRBJ2-3
CASSFRAGEADTQYF
>TRBV29-1|-|TRBJ1-4
CSVRWGARNEKLFF
>TRBV10-2|few|TRBJ1-4
CASSGDGNEKLFF
>TRBV5-1|-|TRBJ2-2
CASSSNTGERTGELFF
>TRBV3-1/TRBV3-2|-|TRBJ1-5
CASSQSDNQPQHF
>TRBV11-3|-|TRBJ2-1
CASSLGHNEQFF
>TRBV3-1/TRBV3-2|-|TRBJ2-1
CASSLGLAGPKDNEQFF
>TRBV18|-|TRBJ2-3
CASSLRSSTDTQYF
>TRBV12-2|few|TRBJ2-3
CASRSVSKGTDTQYF
>TRBV7-2|-|TRBJ1-6
CASSLEEAAYNSPLHF
>TRBV7-8|once|TRBJ2-2
CASSPHKTGELFF
>TRBV6-5|-|TRBJ2-2
CASSPRSGSTGELFF
>TRBV19|once|TRBJ1-1
CATTEHEAFF
>TRBV29-1|-|TRBJ2-1
CSVEEAKGAYNEQFF
>TRBV5-8|-|TRBJ2-3
CASSVRRGGSTDTQYF
>TRBV5-4|-|TRBJ1-1
CASSPRQGRGHTEAFF
>TRBV27|-|TRBJ2-5
CASRAAPGSQYF
>TRBV19|-|TRBJ1-6
CASSSPGGRLNSPLHF
>TRBV7-8|-|TRBJ2-7
CASSFRRDNNYEQYF
>TRBV3-1/TRBV3-2|-|TRBJ1-2
CASSLLGQGQYYGYTF
>TRBV5-1|-|TRBJ2-1
CASSLGPGGYNEQFF
>TRBV29-1|-|TRBJ2-5
CSVGGGRTSQETQYF
>TRBV5-6|-|TRBJ1-2
CASSLLNTIPTGDYGYTF
>TRBV7-2|-|TRBJ2-3
CASSWTGSTDTQYF
>TRBV7-7|-|TRBJ2-1
CASSLVAGGPTNEQFF
>TRBV7-2|-|TRBJ2-7
CASSLVGQVYEQYF
>TRBV4-1|-|TRBJ2-5
CASSQPLAGLQETQYF
>TRBV7-2|-|TRBJ2-2
CASSLASGSPWGTGELFF
>TRBV29-1|-|TRBJ2-7
CSVAGTGAYEQYF
>TRBV28|-|TRBJ1-6
CASRKQGVVSPLHF
>TRBV10-3|once|TRBJ2-7
CAISEMGESYEQYF
>TRBV24-1|once|TRBJ1-3
CATQESSSSGNTIYF
>TRBV7-2|-|TRBJ2-3
CASSSGGTTDTQYF
>TRBV11-2|-|TRBJ2-7
CASSLVAGRRSEQYF
>TRBV10-1|-|TRBJ2-4
CASSRTGAGNIQYF
>TRBV28|-|TRBJ1-5
CASSLSNGPRPQHF
>TRBV3-1/TRBV3-2|-|TRBJ2-7
CASSLGGTTYEQYF
>TRBV15|-|TRBJ1-2
CATSGIRSGYTF
>TRBV3-1/TRBV3-2|-|TRBJ1-2
CASSQDRPPVGNYGYTF
>TRBV30|-|TRBJ2-3
CAWVVADTQYF
>TRBV27|-|TRBJ2-5
CASSHFLGTGRAETQYF
>TRBV5-1|-|TRBJ1-2
CASSPRGRGSGGYTF
>TRBV19|-|TRBJ2-2
CASSKDRTTGELFF
>TRBV18|-|TRBJ2-1
CASSPPSGDNEQFF
>TRBV20-1|-|TRBJ1-1
CSASRTGDTEAFF
>TRBV2|once|TRBJ1-2
CASSLGLLYGYTF
>TRBV12-3/TRBV12-4|-|TRBJ1-2
CASSLTGWYGYTF